The entry below describes one TCR beta chain. There is no known antigen for this receptor. Base quality data are lacking; no much larger clone is found one base away. The library relied on the immunoSEQ multiplex PCR assay. For the multiplex PCR, a mixture combining 60 forward primers for TCR Vbeta segments and 13 reverse primers for TCR Jbeta segments was used. A multiplex PCR assay on genomic DNA amplified the CDR3 region of rearranged TCR beta genes. On the Illumina HiSeq System, the amplified TCR beta libraries were sequenced as 87-base-pair reads. Per the original workflow: A later analysis tallied tens of millions of unique TCR beta chains across the 666 repertoires, and around 12 million of those chains were shared by two or more donors. Raw reads were error-corrected and collapsed into unique sequences by a nearest-neighbor algorithm in which closely related sequences were merged to remove PCR and sequencing errors. Alignment of CDR3 sequences to IMGT reference sequences was used to assign V, D and J gene segments. For a sequence to be retained, at least a six-nucleotide match to both a V gene segment and a J gene segment was required. A rearrangement counted as productive if the CDR3 had no stop codons and remained in frame with V and J, and every other rearrangement counted as non-productive. CDR3 was defined according to IMGT convention as the region running from the second conserved V-encoded cysteine to the conserved J-encoded phenylalanine. In an earlier analysis of approximately 500 of the donors, sequences lacking an unambiguous match to a single V gene segment were excluded. An earlier analysis of 550 to 650 of the donors classified V segments as functional when productive rearrangements were above 56.7% and as segregating when the standard deviation between donors was above 5%. A statistical classification framework was developed to diagnose cytomegalovirus status using the catalog of TCR beta chain sequences. A later analysis assigned V and J genes by comparing TCR nucleotide sequences with IMGT/GENE-DB human TR gene sequences. In a later analysis, CDR3 sequences and most-parsimonious VDJ recombination scenarios were assigned using the TCRdist pipeline. In a later analysis, every TCR beta chain was defined by the combination of its CDR3 amino acid sequence and its V-gene family, and reads without a unique V-gene family were dropped. As a way to deal with suspected cross-contamination and a sequencing artifact, a later analysis dropped nearly 600 nucleotide sequences that were highly shared and had low generation probability. In a later analysis, a clonal expansion index was calculated for each public chain from normalized within-repertoire ranks of inferred template counts. In a later analysis, generation probabilities were computed with a VDJ recombination model fitted to out-of-frame rearrangements, and the resulting probabilities were checked against IGoR. In a later analysis, TCR-TCR, TCR-HLA and TCR-CMV co-occurrence was scored with hypergeometric tests, and a repertoire-size bias correction was applied to TCR pairs. To estimate false discovery rates, a later analysis permuted the HLA or CMV assignments 20 times. In a later analysis, co-occurring TCRs were grouped using DBSCAN, with TCRdist sequence similarity added in when clustering inside HLA-allele-positive subsets. For co-occurrence clustering, repertoires with fewer than 30,000 or more than 120,000 public chains were excluded, along with five repertoires with anomalous nucleotide sharing. Held by TCRdb, this immuneACCESS table contains in-frame sequences only and omits some clones. Under half of the omission traces to an unresolved V gene where checked; the cause of the rest is unknown. That table is the source of V, J and clone size, and D and trimming were worked out from the DNA. This sample is represented by a few hundred thousand clones; nearly 95% of them were singletons. 1.7% of the sample is taken by the ten largest.

These data are taken from a study of cytomegalovirus exposure and HLA in healthy donors (dated by TCRdb to the late 2010s). A note on the overall study: According to an earlier analysis of several hundred of the donors, 150 million to 200 million T cells yielded 117 million unique TCR beta sequences and more than 250 Gb of sequence data. All discovery cohort repertoires had been generated on a single sequencing platform. Using immunosequencing, the study profiled T cell repertoires from 640 or so subjects and related those repertoires to cytomegalovirus serostatus. A later genetic analysis took genome-wide SNP genotypes for about three fifths of the 666 donors and used that subset as a discovery cohort. Along with the approximately 700-subject first cohort, a separate validation cohort of over 90 different subjects was used. Across around 400 genotyped donors of the cohort, an average of about 220,000 unique TCR beta nucleotide sequences per donor were sequenced, and 15% to 20% of those sequences were non-productive. The aim of the study was to test whether cataloging public T cell receptors could identify signatures of past pathogen exposure. The number of typed donors differed by locus: 629-630 for A, B, C, DRB1 and DQB1; 500 to 550 for DQA1; 606 for DPA1; and around 470 for DPB1. To predict cytomegalovirus infection status, the study brought together high-throughput TCR immunosequencing, statistical association of individual TCRs with disease status, and machine learning. In the later analysis, no new phenotypic data were used to find candidate immune exposures; instead, reliance was placed on TCR beta sequences and their occurrence across donors. An earlier analysis of roughly 580 of the donors used high-throughput TCR beta sequencing to judge whether each TCR beta V gene segment behaved as functional or pseudogenic. HLA typing covered class I and class II loci at four-digit resolution. In a later analysis, previously published TCR beta repertoires from 550 to 700 donors were re-analyzed and high-resolution HLA genotyping was added so that TCR occurrence patterns could be studied. Of the approximately 400 genotyped donors, 80% to 90% were placed in the genetic ancestry cluster associated with self-reported Caucasian donors. About five DR-DQ haplotypes were treated as single units for association and clustering because of strong linkage in the cohort. Alongside the repertoire data, information on donor age, sex, ethnicity and CMV serostatus was compiled. An early release covering roughly 600 HLA-typed donors comprised approximately 290 gigabases of sequencing data and 85 million to 100 million unique TCR sequences. Overall study outcomes, separate from this receptor: About 17 rarely observed V segments, including chromosome 9 orphons, were excluded from the earlier analysis of about 500 of the donors because counts were too low. A group of highly shared sequence variants was considered likely to be a technical artifact of the sequencing pipeline. In a later analysis, HLA-associated TCR beta chains were found to be more clonally expanded and to have lower generation probabilities than equally common non-associated chains. Because HLA typing was unavailable for some donors at each locus, only the typed subset was used in association tests. In a later analysis, several top co-occurrence clusters were reported to appear linked to parvovirus B19, influenza, CMV and Epstein-Barr virus. Linkage disequilibrium might explain the correlated functional status among segregating V segments, but an unknown experimental factor could not be excluded. In a later genetic analysis, fewer N-insertions in productive TCRs were reported among donors in an Asian-associated ancestry cluster than the roughly 700-donor mean. V-gene and J-gene trimming of TCR beta chains was associated with a missense DCLRE1C variant in a later genetic analysis, and the association was replicated in an independent cohort. A total of 150 to 200 TCR beta chains were listed by the study as associated with cytomegalovirus. A few of the identified cytomegalovirus-associated TCR beta chains were confirmed in vitro to be specific for cytomegalovirus antigens. According to a later analysis, TCR association rates differed among HLA loci, with DRB1 alleles showing the most associated TCRs and HLA-C alleles showing the fewest. The 87-base-pair reads could not distinguish some IMGT-functional V segments, including TRBV6-2 and TRBV6-3, so those segments were excluded. According to a later analysis, most CMV-associated TCR beta chains appeared to be HLA-restricted, and the HLA associations seemed to be driven largely by CMV exposure. Most TCR sequences were observed very rarely across donors, whereas some public TCRs were present in many individuals. For the cohort, immune exposure information was limited to CMV serostatus. When HLA alleles, especially DR and DQ, strongly co-occurred, attributing TCR associations to individual alleles was difficult. The authors suggested that the approach could potentially be generalized to other disease states and immunological phenotypes. The cohort was sequenced for TCR beta chains only, and without alpha or paired-chain data the features that could be detected were limited. A later analysis associated 16,951 TCR beta sequences with specific HLA alleles at a false discovery rate of 0.05. An earlier analysis of around 600 of the donors showed that most TCR beta V segments appeared in productive rearrangements either about 87% or about 30% of the time, which broadly matched IMGT annotations. Roughly uniform sequencing depth across donors was assumed in presence/absence analyses, although this assumption may not hold. A further reported finding was that TCR beta sequences accurately predicted the HLA-A and HLA-B alleles for most subjects in the first cohort. The classifier was reported to diagnose cytomegalovirus status with high specificity and sensitivity in both the original and validation cohorts.

The germline V gene yields MDHEN for CDR1 and SYDVKM for CDR2. CDR3 length: 16 amino acids, cysteine to phenylalanine. Only the CDR3 DNA stays, 48 bases, in frame from base 1. The trim is 6 bases for V and 2 bases for J, with a gap of 17 bases between the germline ends. The cohort was made up of roughly 670 healthy bone marrow donors. At the time of sampling, all cohort members were nominally healthy, though unrecorded immune exposures were likely present. The donor tested CMV seronegative, placing the donor among the roughly 350 seronegative members of the cohort. A peripheral blood sample was collected from each donor, and TCR beta sequencing was performed on peripheral blood mononuclear cells. Genomic DNA extraction from the blood cell samples was performed with the Qiagen DNeasy Blood Extraction Kit.

The V gene is TRBV28 and the J gene is TRBJ1-5; TRBD1 is perhaps the D gene, given 6 matching bases. The receptor's source is a girl under 10 years old in good health and CMV-seronegative. Sequencing was performed on PBMCs. The CDR3 in this case is CASSHSGAGGNQPQHF. At the DNA level, the sequence is TGTGCCAGCAGCCACTCAGGGGCCGGGGGCAATCAGCCCCAGCATTTT. With the rest looked up from the reference TRBV28 and TRBJ1-5 genes rather than sequenced, the full variable domain is DVKVTQSSRYLVKRTGEKVFLECVQDMDHENMFWYRQDPGLGLRLIYFSYDVKMKEKGDIPEGYSVSREKKERFSLILESASTNQTSMYLCASSHSGAGGNQPQHFGDGTRLSIL.